This T cell receptor (beta chain) was recovered during a study of vaccination and CD4 T cells after COVID-19. Study-wide context: The study collected post-vaccine samples a median around 77 days after dose two, with a range of 14 to 241. Each of a few convalescent patients provided samples at day 14 and again at days 161 to 241 post-vaccination. Treatment of control cultures consisted of a CEFX pool, an HIV-1 Nef pool, or no peptide.

Points on this clonotype: What it binds is unknown.

Specified time point: late sampling 161 to 241 days after vaccination in a few convalescent patients. Treatment denoted: roughly 11-day PBMC culture with coronavirus spike peptide pools or control peptides (ViraFEST assay). PBMCs were cultured at two million per well with around 10 IU/ml IL-2 and around 10 ug/ml peptide pools. Germline CDR1 SGHNT, CDR2 YENEEA. The CDR3 is 16 amino acids. Germline trimming cut 0 bases from V and 4 bases from J; bases unmatched to any gene: 8. Researchers used the Oncomine TCR Beta short-read assay to sequence DNA from cultured CD4+ T cells. TCRdb fed the PCR reads into MiXCR, producing one record per CDR3 protein. The data show about 18,000 distinct CDR3 sequences, approximately 50% seen once.

The receptor was derived from a human donor who had recovered from COVID-19. Sequenced here: CD4+ T cells from blood, cultured in vitro, sampled about 7 months after SARS-CoV-2 vaccination. The genes are TRBV11-3 and TRBJ1-2, with 7 bases matching TRBD1. CDR3 coding DNA: TGTGCCAGCAGCTTAGAAGGGAGAGGGGGCGTCTATGGCTACACCTTC. This translates into CASSLEGRGGVYGYTF.